This TCR beta chain was sequenced in a study of beta chain features in type 1 diabetes. This clone was recorded a few times. What it binds is unknown. Isolated RNA was reverse transcribed in full, so expressed TCRB transcripts were sequenced. Average reads per stem cell-like memory T cell sample were about a million. Only in-frame clones appear in the TCRdb table, and some are missing; sequencing was by immunoSEQ multiplex PCR. The table lists tens of thousands of clones, 55% to 80% of them singletons. Whole-study results and caveats: Patients with type 1 diabetes carried fewer insertions and had more deletions at their VDJ junctions. Significant though moderate, a shortening of TCRB CDR3s appeared in all four CD4+ subsets of Type 1 diabetes patients. TCRB repertoires of naive, central memory and Treg cells appeared more similar among patients than among healthy donors.

About 120 mL of blood, on average, came from one heparinised draw per donor. Germline CDR1 and CDR2: MGHRA and YSYEKL. The V end was cut by 4 bases, the J end by 1 base, with 9 bases between. This CDR3 region has 14 residues. The TCR comes from a woman aged 25 to 39 with type 1 diabetes. The sequenced material came from stem cell memory CD4+ T cells from blood. The rearrangement links TRBV4-1 to TRBJ2-3; D remains unclear. The DNA of the CDR3 is TGCGCCAGCAGCCGTGCCTACGGCACAGATACGCAGTATTTT. Amino acid sequence: CASSRAYGTDTQYF.